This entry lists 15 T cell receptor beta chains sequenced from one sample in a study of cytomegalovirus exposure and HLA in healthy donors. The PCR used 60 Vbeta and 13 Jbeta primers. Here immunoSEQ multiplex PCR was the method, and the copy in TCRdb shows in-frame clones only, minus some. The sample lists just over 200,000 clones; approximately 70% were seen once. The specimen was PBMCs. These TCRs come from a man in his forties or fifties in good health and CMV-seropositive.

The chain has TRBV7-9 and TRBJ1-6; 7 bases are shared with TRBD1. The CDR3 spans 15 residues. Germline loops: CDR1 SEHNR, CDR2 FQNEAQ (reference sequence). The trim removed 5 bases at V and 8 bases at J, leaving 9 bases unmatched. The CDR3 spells CASSREQGSDSPLHF. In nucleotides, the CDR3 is TGTGCCAGCAGCCGCGAACAGGGGAGCGATTCACCCCTCCACTTT.

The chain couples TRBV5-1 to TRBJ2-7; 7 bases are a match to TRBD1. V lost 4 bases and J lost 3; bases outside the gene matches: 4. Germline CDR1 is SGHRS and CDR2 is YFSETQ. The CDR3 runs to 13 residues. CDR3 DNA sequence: TGCGCCAGCAGCACACGACAGGGCTACGAGCAGTACTTC. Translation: CASSTRQGYEQYF. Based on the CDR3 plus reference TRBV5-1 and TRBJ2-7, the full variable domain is KAGVTQTPRYLIKTRGQQVTLSCSPISGHRSVSWYQQTPGQGLQFLFEYFSETQRNKGNFPGRFSGRQFSNSRSEMNVSTLELGDSALYLCASSTRQGYEQYFGPGTRLTVT.

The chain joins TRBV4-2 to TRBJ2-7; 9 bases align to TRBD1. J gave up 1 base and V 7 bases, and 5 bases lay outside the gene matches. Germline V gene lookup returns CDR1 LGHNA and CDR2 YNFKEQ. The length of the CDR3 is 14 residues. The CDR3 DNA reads TGTGCCAGCAAGGAGGGACAGGGTTCCTACGAGCAGTACTTC. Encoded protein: CASKEGQGSYEQYF.

The CDR3 loop is CASKRAPGELFF. The DNA for the CDR3 is TGTGCCAGCAAGAGGGCCCCCGGGGAGCTGTTTTTT. The rearrangement joins TRBV6-6 to TRBJ2-2; TRBD2 might be the D (5 bases). The V end was cut by 7 bases, the J end by 6 bases, with 9 bases between. The CDR3 spans 12 residues. Per germline, CDR1 MNHNY and CDR2 SVGAGI (reference sequence).

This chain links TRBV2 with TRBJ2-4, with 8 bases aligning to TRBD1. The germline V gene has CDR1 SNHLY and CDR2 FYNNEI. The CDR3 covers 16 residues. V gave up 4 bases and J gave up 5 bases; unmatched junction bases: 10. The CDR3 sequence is CASSALGQGAENIQYF. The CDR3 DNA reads TGTGCCAGCAGTGCCCTAGGGCAGGGGGCGGAAAACATTCAGTACTTC.

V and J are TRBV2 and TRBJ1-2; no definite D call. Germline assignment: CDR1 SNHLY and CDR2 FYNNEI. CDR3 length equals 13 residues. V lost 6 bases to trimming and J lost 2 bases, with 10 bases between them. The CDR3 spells CASSALENYGYTF. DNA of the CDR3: TGTGCCAGCAGCGCTCTAGAGAACTATGGCTACACCTTC.

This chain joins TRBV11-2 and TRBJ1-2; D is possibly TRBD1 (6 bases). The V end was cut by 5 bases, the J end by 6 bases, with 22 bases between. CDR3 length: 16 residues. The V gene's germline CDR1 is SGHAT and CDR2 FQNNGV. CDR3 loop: CASSPIRGRRLDGYTF. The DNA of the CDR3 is TGTGCCAGCAGCCCTATCAGGGGACGGAGGCTAGATGGCTACACCTTC. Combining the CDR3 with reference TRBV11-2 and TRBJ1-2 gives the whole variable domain EAGVAQSPRYKIIEKRQSVAFWCNPISGHATLYWYQQILGQGPKLLIQFQNNGVVDDSQLPKDRFSAERLKGVDSTLKIQPAKLEDSAVYLCASSPIRGRRLDGYTFGSGTRLTVV.

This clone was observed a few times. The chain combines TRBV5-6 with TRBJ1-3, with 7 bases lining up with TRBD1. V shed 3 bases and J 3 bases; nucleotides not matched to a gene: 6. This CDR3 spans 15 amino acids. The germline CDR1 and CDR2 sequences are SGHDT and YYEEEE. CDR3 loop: CASSSTGLHGNTIYF. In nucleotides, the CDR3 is TGTGCCAGCAGCTCGACAGGGTTGCATGGAAACACCATATATTTT. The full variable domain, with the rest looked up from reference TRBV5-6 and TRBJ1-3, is DAGVTQSPTHLIKTRGQQVTLRCSPKSGHDTVSWYQQALGQGPQFIFQYYEEEERQRGNFPDRFSGHQFPNYSSELNVNALLLGDSALYLCASSSTGLHGNTIYFGEGSWLTVV.

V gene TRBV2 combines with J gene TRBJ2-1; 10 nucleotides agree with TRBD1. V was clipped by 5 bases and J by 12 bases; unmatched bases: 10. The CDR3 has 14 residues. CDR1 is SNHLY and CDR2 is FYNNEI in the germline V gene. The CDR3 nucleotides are TGTGCCAGCAGTTCCCCGGGACAGGGGAAGGCGCAGTTCTTC. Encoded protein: CASSSPGQGKAQFF.

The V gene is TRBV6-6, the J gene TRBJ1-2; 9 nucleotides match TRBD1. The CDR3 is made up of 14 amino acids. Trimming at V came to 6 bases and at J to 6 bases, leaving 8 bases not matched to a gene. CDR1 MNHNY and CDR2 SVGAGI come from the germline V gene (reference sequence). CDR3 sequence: CASRTTGGSDGYTF. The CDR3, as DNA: TGTGCCAGCAGAACGACAGGGGGTAGTGATGGCTACACCTTC.

The CDR3 nucleotides are TGTGCCAGCAGCTTAGGTACGGCTAACTATGGCTACACCTTC. This encodes CASSLGTANYGYTF. This chain connects TRBV7-2 to TRBJ1-2; D is ambiguous. The V end was cut by 1 base, the J end by 0 bases, with 6 bases between. There are 14 residues in the CDR3. Germline CDR1 is SGHTA and CDR2 is FQGNSA.

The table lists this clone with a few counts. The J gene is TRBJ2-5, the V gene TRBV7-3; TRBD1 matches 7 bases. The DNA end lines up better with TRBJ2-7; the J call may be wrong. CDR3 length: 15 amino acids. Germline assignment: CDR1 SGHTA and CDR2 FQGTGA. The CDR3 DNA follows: TGTGCCAGCAGCTTAGGCGGACAGGCCCCCTACGAGCAGTACTTC. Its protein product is CASSLGGQAPYEQYF.

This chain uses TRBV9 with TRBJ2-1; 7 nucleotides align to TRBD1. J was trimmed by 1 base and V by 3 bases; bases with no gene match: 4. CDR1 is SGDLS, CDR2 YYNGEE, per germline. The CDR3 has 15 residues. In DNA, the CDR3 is TGTGCCAGCAGCGCTCGGACAGGATCCTACAATGAGCAGTTCTTC. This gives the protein CASSARTGSYNEQFF.

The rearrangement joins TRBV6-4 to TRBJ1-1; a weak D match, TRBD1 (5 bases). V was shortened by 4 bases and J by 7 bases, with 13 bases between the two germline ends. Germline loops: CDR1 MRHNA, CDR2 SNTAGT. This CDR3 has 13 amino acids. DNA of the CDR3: TGTGCCAGCAGTGTGGAGGAGGGGCTTGAAGCTTTCTTT. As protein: CASSVEEGLEAFF.

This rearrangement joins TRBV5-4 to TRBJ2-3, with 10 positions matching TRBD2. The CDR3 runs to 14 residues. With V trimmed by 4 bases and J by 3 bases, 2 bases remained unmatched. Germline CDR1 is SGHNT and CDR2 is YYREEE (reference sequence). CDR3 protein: CASSLSGGTDTQYF. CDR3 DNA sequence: TGTGCCAGCAGCCTTAGCGGGGGGACAGATACGCAGTATTTT. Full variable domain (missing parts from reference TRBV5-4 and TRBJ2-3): ETGVTQSPTHLIKTRGQQVTLRCSSQSGHNTVSWYQQALGQGPQFIFQYYREEENGRGNFPPRFSGLQFPNYSSELNVNALELDDSALYLCASSLSGGTDTQYFGPGTRLTVL.